This paragraph covers one TCR beta chain sequence. TCRdb keeps only in-frame clones here, not all; method: immunoSEQ multiplex PCR. The table has tens of thousands of clones, about 90% seen once. This sample is drawn from a study of T cell changes during pregnancy in multiple sclerosis. The material sequenced was peripheral blood, taken before pregnancy. This clonotype originated in a female donor with multiple sclerosis, enrolled in a pregnancy study.

Here the CDR3 DNA reads TGTGCCAGCAGGACTGACAGGAATAATTCACCCCTCCACTTT. Translating it yields CASRTDRNNSPLHF. The chain has TRBV2 and TRBJ1-6; possible D gene TRBD1, 6 bases. The CDR3 is 14 residues long. Trimming left V 6 bases short and J 5 bases short, with 11 bases between. Germline lookup yields CDR1 SNHLY and CDR2 FYNNEI.